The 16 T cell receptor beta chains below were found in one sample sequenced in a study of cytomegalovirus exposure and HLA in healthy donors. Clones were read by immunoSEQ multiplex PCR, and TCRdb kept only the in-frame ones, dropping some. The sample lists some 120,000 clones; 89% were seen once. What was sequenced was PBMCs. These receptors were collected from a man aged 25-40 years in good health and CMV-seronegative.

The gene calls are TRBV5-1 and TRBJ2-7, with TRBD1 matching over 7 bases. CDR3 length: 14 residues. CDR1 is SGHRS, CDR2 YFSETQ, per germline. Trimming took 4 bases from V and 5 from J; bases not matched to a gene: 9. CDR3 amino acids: CASSPGTVGDEQYF. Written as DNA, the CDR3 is TGCGCCAGCAGCCCCGGGACAGTCGGCGACGAGCAGTACTTC.

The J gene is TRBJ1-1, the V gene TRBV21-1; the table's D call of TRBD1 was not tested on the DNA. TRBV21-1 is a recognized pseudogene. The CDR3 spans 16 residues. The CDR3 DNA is TGTGCCAGCACCCAAGGGCAGGGCCCTCGTGAAACTGAAGCTTTCTTT. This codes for CASTQGQGPRETEAFF.

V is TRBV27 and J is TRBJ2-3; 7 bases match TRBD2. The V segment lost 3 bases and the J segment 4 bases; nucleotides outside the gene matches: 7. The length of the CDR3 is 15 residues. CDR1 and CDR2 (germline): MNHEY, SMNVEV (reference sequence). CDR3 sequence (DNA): TGTGCCAGCAGTTTTCGGCCAGCGGGGCCAGATACGCAGTATTTT. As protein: CASSFRPAGPDTQYF.

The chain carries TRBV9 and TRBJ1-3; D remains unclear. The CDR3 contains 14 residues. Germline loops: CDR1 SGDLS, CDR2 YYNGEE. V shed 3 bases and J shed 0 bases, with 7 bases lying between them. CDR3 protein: CASSEQSSGNTIYF. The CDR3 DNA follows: TGTGCCAGCAGCGAACAGAGCTCTGGAAACACCATATATTTT.

The CDR3 nucleotides read TGTGCCACCGGACAGGGGGTCATCGACGAGCAGTACTTC. This gives the protein CATGQGVIDEQYF. V is TRBV10-3 and J is TRBJ2-7, with 10 bases matching TRBD1. Germline assignment: CDR1 ENHRY and CDR2 SYGVKD. The CDR3 spans 13 residues. V lost 10 bases to trimming and J lost 5 bases; unmatched junction nucleotides: 8.

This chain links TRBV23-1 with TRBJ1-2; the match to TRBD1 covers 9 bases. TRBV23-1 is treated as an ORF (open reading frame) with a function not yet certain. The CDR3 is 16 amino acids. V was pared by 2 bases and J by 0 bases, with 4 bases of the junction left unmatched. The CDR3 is CASSQGTGTANYGYTF. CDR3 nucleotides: TGCGCCAGCAGTCAAGGGACAGGGACAGCTAACTATGGCTACACCTTC.

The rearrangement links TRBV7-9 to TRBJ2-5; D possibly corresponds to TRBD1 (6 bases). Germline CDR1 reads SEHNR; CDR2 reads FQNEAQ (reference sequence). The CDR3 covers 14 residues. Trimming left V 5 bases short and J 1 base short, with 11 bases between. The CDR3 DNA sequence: TGTGCCAGCAGCGATACGGACAGCCAAGAGACCCAGTACTTC. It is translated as CASSDTDSQETQYF.

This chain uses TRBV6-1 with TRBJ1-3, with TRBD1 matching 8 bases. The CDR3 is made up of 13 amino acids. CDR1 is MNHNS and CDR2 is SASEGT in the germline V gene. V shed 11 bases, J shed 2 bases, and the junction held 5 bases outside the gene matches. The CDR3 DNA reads TGTGCCCTGACAGGGGTGGCTGGAAACACCATATATTTT. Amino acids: CALTGVAGNTIYF.

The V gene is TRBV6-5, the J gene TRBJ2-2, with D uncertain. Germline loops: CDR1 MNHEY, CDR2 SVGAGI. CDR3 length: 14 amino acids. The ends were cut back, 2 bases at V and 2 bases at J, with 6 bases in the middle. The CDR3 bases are TGTGCCAGCAGTTACAACTATAACACCGGGGAGCTGTTTTTT. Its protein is CASSYNYNTGELFF.

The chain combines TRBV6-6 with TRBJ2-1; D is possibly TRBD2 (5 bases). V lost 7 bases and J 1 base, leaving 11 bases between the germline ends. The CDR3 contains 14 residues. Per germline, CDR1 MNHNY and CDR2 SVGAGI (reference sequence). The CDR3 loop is CASTAGSSYNEQFF. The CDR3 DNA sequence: TGTGCCAGCACTGCGGGTTCGTCCTACAATGAGCAGTTCTTC.

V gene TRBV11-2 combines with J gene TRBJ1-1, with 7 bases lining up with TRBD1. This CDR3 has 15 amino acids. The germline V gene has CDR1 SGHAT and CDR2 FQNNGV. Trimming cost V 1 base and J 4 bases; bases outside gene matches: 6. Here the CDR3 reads CASSLGPDRVTEAFF. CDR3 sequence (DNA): TGTGCCAGCAGCTTAGGGCCAGACAGGGTCACTGAAGCTTTCTTT.

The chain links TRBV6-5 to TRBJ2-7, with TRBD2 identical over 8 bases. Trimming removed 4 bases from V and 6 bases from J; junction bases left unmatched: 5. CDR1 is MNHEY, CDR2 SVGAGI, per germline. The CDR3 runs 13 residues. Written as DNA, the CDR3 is TGTGCCAGCAGTTTTGAGCGGGGGTCCGAGCAGTACTTC. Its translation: CASSFERGSEQYF.

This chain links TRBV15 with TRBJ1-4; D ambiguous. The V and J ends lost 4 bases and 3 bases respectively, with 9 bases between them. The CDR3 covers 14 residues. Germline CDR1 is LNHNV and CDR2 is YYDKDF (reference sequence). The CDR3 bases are TGTGCCACCAGCATACTACTATCTAATGAAAAACTGTTTTTT. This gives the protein CATSILLSNEKLFF.

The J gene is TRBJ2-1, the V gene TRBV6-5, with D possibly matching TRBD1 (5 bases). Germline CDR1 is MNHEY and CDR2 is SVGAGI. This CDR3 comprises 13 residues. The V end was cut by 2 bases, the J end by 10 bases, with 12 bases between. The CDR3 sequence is CASSYRGLSEQFF. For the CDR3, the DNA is TGTGCCAGCAGTTACAGGGGCCTAAGCGAGCAGTTCTTC.

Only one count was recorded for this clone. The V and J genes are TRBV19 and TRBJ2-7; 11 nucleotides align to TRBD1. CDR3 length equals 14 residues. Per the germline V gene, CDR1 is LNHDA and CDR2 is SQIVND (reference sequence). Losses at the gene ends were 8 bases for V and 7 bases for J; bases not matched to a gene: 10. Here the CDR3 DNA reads TGTGCCAGTGCCCCGGACAGGGGGCTTGAAGAGCAGTACTTC. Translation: CASAPDRGLEEQYF.

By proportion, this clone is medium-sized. CDR3 sequence: CASHGGVDTGELFF. The CDR3 DNA follows: TGTGCCAGCCACGGCGGCGTCGACACCGGGGAGCTGTTTTTT. This rearrangement joins TRBV6-1 to TRBJ2-2; D uncertain. This CDR3 is 14 amino acids long. Between the trimmed V and J ends, which lost 8 bases and 3 bases, there was a span of 13 bases. Germline-derived CDR1 and CDR2 are MNHNS and SASEGT.